This is a list of T cell receptor beta chains from one sample in a study of blood T cell repertoires in COVID-19. Clones were sequenced by immunoSEQ multiplex PCR, and TCRdb holds only the in-frame ones, with some missing. The data contain fewer than 25,000 clones, over 80% of them singletons. Sequenced sample: peripheral blood. All receptors come from a human donor in a cohort sampled during active COVID-19. The donor label of this sample is uncertain. CDR3s include the opening cysteine and the closing phenylalanine or tryptophan. A D gene is named only where the DNA matches it firmly. Not all rows give a size; the values are once, few, many and, for expanded clones, a class.

TGTGCCAGCAGTGAGCAGGGTGCTGAAGCTTTCTTT	CASSEQGAEAFF	once	NA	TRBV2	TRBJ1-1
TGTGCCTGGAGTCCTTCGGGGGACACTGAAGCTTTCTTT	CAWSPSGDTEAFF	NA	NA	TRBV30	TRBJ1-1
TGTGCCAGCAGCCAATACGAGAATACGGACACCATATATTTT	CASSQYENTDTIYF	NA	NA	TRBV3-1/TRBV3-2	TRBJ1-3
TGTGCCAGCAGCTTGGAGGGTAGCACAGATACGCAGTATTTT	CASSLEGSTDTQYF	NA	NA	TRBV7-9	TRBJ2-3
TGTGCCAGCAGTGGGGATGGGAGCAAAGAGACCCAGTACTTC	CASSGDGSKETQYF	NA	NA	TRBV2	TRBJ2-5
TGCGCCAGCGCCATTATGAGGGGCACAGATACGCAGTATTTT	CASAIMRGTDTQYF	NA	NA	TRBV10-1	TRBJ2-3
TGTGCCAGCAGCTTGGGCGGGAGTCGGACCTACGAGCAGTACTTC	CASSLGGSRTYEQYF	NA	TRBD2	TRBV5-4	TRBJ2-7
TGCGCCAGCAGCTTGGAGAAGGGGGCGAACACTGAAGCTTTCTTT	CASSLEKGANTEAFF	NA	TRBD1	TRBV5-1	TRBJ1-1
TGTGCCAGCTCACCGAACAGGGTTAGGGGAGACACCATATATTTT	CASSPNRVRGDTIYF	once	NA	TRBV18	TRBJ1-3
TGTGCCAGCAGTGCGCCTGGGGCTTCACAATCTAGTGAGCAGTTCTTC	CASSAPGASQSSEQFF	NA	NA	TRBV28	TRBJ2-1
TGTGCCAGCAGCCCTAGGCAGGGACACGGGAATGAGCAGTTCTTC	CASSPRQGHGNEQFF	NA	NA	TRBV11-3	TRBJ2-1
TGTGCCTGGAGTGTACGGCCAGGGGCCTATGGCTACACCTTC	CAWSVRPGAYGYTF	once	NA	TRBV30	TRBJ1-2
TGTGCCAGCAGGGACAGTGTTAGCTCCTACGAGCAGTACTTC	CASRDSVSSYEQYF	NA	NA	TRBV6-5	TRBJ2-7
TGTGCCAGCAAAACAGGGGATAACATTCAGTACTTC	CASKTGDNIQYF	once	TRBD1	TRBV27	TRBJ2-4
TGTGCCAGCAGCTTGGCGCCGGACAATGAGCAGTTCTTC	CASSLAPDNEQFF	NA	NA	TRBV5-5	TRBJ2-1
TGTGCCAGCAGATCTCTATCCCAAACCTATGGCTACACCTTC	CASRSLSQTYGYTF	NA	NA	TRBV27	TRBJ1-2
TGTGCCACCAGTGTCCCGACCGGGACAGGGAACACCGGGGAGCTGTTTTTT	CATSVPTGTGNTGELFF	NA	TRBD1	TRBV24-1	TRBJ2-2
TGTGCCAGCAGGGGACTAGCGGGAGTCACAGATACGCAGTATTTT	CASRGLAGVTDTQYF	NA	TRBD2	TRBV2	TRBJ2-3
TGTGCCAGCAGCGTTCGGACAGGAAGGACCGGGGAGCTGTTTTTT	CASSVRTGRTGELFF	NA	TRBD1	TRBV13	TRBJ2-2
TGTGCCAGCAGTCCCGGTGATAGCGACCAAGAGACCCAGTACTTC	CASSPGDSDQETQYF	NA	NA	TRBV6-2/TRBV6-3	TRBJ2-5
TGTGCCAGCAAGGCCGGGACAGGGGCCCACGAGCAGTACTTC	CASKAGTGAHEQYF	NA	TRBD1	TRBV11-2	TRBJ2-7
TGTGCCTGGAGTTCGGGGAACAATCAGCCCCAGCATTTT	CAWSSGNNQPQHF	NA	NA	TRBV30	TRBJ1-5
TGTGCCAGCAGTTTACGGCGGGAGTCCTACAATGAGCAGTTCTTC	CASSLRRESYNEQFF	NA	TRBD2	TRBV27	TRBJ2-1
TGTGCCAGCAGCTTTCCGGGACAAAGCCTCGAGCAGTACTTC	CASSFPGQSLEQYF	NA	NA	TRBV11-3	TRBJ2-7
TGTGCCAGTAGTCGACGGGGGGCTAGGTATGGCTACACCTTC	CASSRRGARYGYTF	NA	NA	TRBV19	TRBJ1-2
TGTGCCAGTAGTCCTGAGGGACAGGGGAAGAATCAGCCCCAGCATTTT	CASSPEGQGKNQPQHF	once	TRBD1	TRBV19	TRBJ1-5
TGTGCCAGCAGTTTGGGACACCGTAATGAAAAACTGTTTTTT	CASSLGHRNEKLFF	NA	NA	TRBV28	TRBJ1-4
TGTGCCAGCAGCCAAGACGGCAGGGGCCCTACAACTAATGAAAAACTGTTTTTT	CASSQDGRGPTTNEKLFF	NA	NA	TRBV4-2	TRBJ1-4
TGTGCCAGCAGCCCGGGGGGGGGCTTGACTGAAGCTTTCTTT	CASSPGGGLTEAFF	NA	NA	TRBV28	TRBJ1-1
TGCGCCAGCAGTGAGTCAAACTACCCGAAATACGAGCAGTACTTC	CASSESNYPKYEQYF	once	NA	TRBV10-1	TRBJ2-7
TGCGCCAGCAGCTCTGGAGATGCAGATACGCAGTATTTT	CASSSGDADTQYF	NA	NA	TRBV5-1	TRBJ2-3
TGTGCCATCAGGGAACGACTAGTAGCAGATACGCAGTATTTT	CAIRERLVADTQYF	NA	NA	TRBV10-3	TRBJ2-3
TGTGCCAGCAGTGCCAGGGTGCGGGGGGATACGCAGTATTTT	CASSARVRGDTQYF	NA	TRBD2	TRBV2	TRBJ2-3
TGCGCCAGCAGCTTGATAGGGGAAAAATACAATGAGCAGTTCTTC	CASSLIGEKYNEQFF	NA	NA	TRBV5-1	TRBJ2-1
TGTGCCAGCAGCTTTACTAGCGGGAGGTATGAGCAGTTCTTC	CASSFTSGRYEQFF	NA	TRBD2	TRBV11-1	TRBJ2-1
TGTGCCAGCAGTTACTCTGGCGGGACCGGGGAGACCCAGTACTTC	CASSYSGGTGETQYF	once	NA	TRBV6-5	TRBJ2-5
TGTGCCAGCAGCCGCCCGGGGGGGCAAAATCAGCCCCAGCATTTT	CASSRPGGQNQPQHF	few	NA	TRBV7-2	TRBJ1-5
TGTGCCAGCAGTTTGGACAGTAAAGCTAACTATGGCTACACCTTC	CASSLDSKANYGYTF	NA	NA	TRBV27	TRBJ1-2
TGTGCCAGCAGTGAAGAAGCGATGAGATCCTACGAGCAGTACTTC	CASSEEAMRSYEQYF	NA	NA	TRBV2	TRBJ2-7
TGTGCCAGCAGTGACTACACCGGGGAGCTGTTTTTT	CASSDYTGELFF	NA	NA	TRBV2	TRBJ2-2
TGCGCCAGCAGCCACCTTTTGGGTAGCGACCGATCCTACAATGAGCAGTTCTTC	CASSHLLGSDRSYNEQFF	NA	NA	TRBV4-1	TRBJ2-1
TGTGCCAGCAGAGGGACAGGGGCGGGTCAGCCCCAGCATTTT	CASRGTGAGQPQHF	once	TRBD1	TRBV2	TRBJ1-5
TGTGCCAGCGGCGTCGGCGGGGATGAGCAGTTCTTC	CASGVGGDEQFF	NA	NA	TRBV11-3	TRBJ2-1
TGTGCCAGCAGAGGTCCTGGGAGCGCCGGGGAGCTGTTTTTT	CASRGPGSAGELFF	NA	NA	TRBV9	TRBJ2-2
TGTGCCAGTAGTATTCCCGGGGGGGTCCACCAGCCCCAGCATTTT	CASSIPGGVHQPQHF	NA	NA	TRBV19	TRBJ1-5
TGCGCCAGCAGCCAGAAATCAGCGGGAGGGGCAGATACGCAGTATTTT	CASSQKSAGGADTQYF	NA	TRBD2	TRBV5-1	TRBJ2-3
TGTGCCACCAGTGCCCAGGGAGGGTCTCAGCCCCAGCATTTT	CATSAQGGSQPQHF	NA	NA	TRBV24-1	TRBJ1-5
TGTGCCAGCAGCCAGGGGGGAATACGTTACAATGAGCAGTTCTTC	CASSQGGIRYNEQFF	NA	NA	TRBV11-2	TRBJ2-1
TGTGCCAGCAGCCGCGAGCGGGAGGGCCAGGGCGAGCAGTACTTC	CASSREREGQGEQYF	once	TRBD2	TRBV11-3	TRBJ2-7
TGTGCCAGCAGCTTGACCCAGCGGGGAGGATCCTACGAGCAGTACTTC	CASSLTQRGGSYEQYF	NA	TRBD2	TRBV7-9	TRBJ2-7
TGTGCCAGCAGTGAACAGGGATCCTACAATGAGCAGTTCTTC	CASSEQGSYNEQFF	once	NA	TRBV25-1	TRBJ2-1
TGTGCCTGGACTCTCTCCTCGGCCGGGGTCCAGTACTTC	CAWTLSSAGVQYF	once	NA	TRBV30	TRBJ2-5
TGTGCCACTGTCCATAATCTCCGGTCACCCCTCCACTTT	CATVHNLRSPLHF	few	NA	TRBV10-3	TRBJ1-6